The present T cell receptor (beta chain) was sequenced within a study of cytomegalovirus exposure and HLA in healthy donors. The overall study: Tens of millions of unique TCRs from HLA-typed donors made up an early data release. Findings and limits, study-wide: The authors listed approximately 160 TCR beta chains as cytomegalovirus-associated.

CDR3 length: 16 amino acids. V trimming: 3 bases; J trimming: 6 bases; junction bases outside the gene matches: 10. CDR1 and CDR2 (germline): LNHDA, SQIVND (reference sequence). The primer mix had 60 Vbeta and 13 Jbeta primers. Measured with immunoSEQ multiplex PCR; TCRdb has only the in-frame clones, and not every one. Altogether more than 200,000 clones are present, almost 70% being singletons, with the ten largest covering less than 3%. To note about this clone: The target antigen is unknown.

This sequence originates from a middle-aged man in good health and CMV-seropositive. This chain connects TRBV19 to TRBJ2-3; the match to TRBD2 covers 9 bases. The specimen was PBMCs. CDR3: CASSIFSGGLSDTQYF. In DNA form, the CDR3 reads TGTGCCAGTAGTATCTTTAGCGGGGGCCTTTCGGATACGCAGTATTTT.